These 26 T cell receptor beta chains were all obtained from the same sample, sequenced in a study of blood T cell repertoires in COVID-19. TCRdb's copy holds only in-frame clones and misses some; the assay was immunoSEQ multiplex PCR. Among about 46,000 clones listed, 84% were seen once. Specimen: peripheral blood. These receptors were collected from a man in his sixties with acute or convalescent COVID-19.

The chain has TRBV6-6 and TRBJ1-2, with 7 bases aligning to TRBD1. In germline, CDR1 is MNHNY, CDR2 SVGAGI (reference sequence). There are 12 residues in the CDR3. V lost 2 bases, J lost 10 bases, and 4 bases stayed unmatched. The CDR3 reads CASSYTQGDYTF. The CDR3, as DNA: TGTGCCAGCAGTTACACCCAGGGGGACTACACCTTC.

The rearrangement links TRBV13 to TRBJ2-3, with 7 bases that match TRBD2. Germline V CDR1 and CDR2: PRHDT, FYEKMQ (reference sequence). The J segment lost 5 bases and the V segment lost 7 bases, leaving 9 bases of the junction unmatched. This CDR3 spans 14 amino acids. DNA of the CDR3: TGTGCCAGCAACCTCCCGGGACTACAAGATACGCAGTATTTT. This gives the protein CASNLPGLQDTQYF.

This rearrangement joins TRBV10-3 to TRBJ1-1, with D maybe TRBD1 (6 bases). V was clipped by 6 bases and J by 2 bases, with 10 bases between them. CDR3 length: 13 residues. The V gene's germline CDR1 is ENHRY and CDR2 SYGVKD. This CDR3 is CAISPGVNTEAFF. The CDR3 nucleotides read TGTGCCATCAGCCCAGGGGTAAACACTGAAGCTTTCTTT.

The genes are TRBV11-2 and TRBJ2-2; tentative D call: TRBD2 (6 bases). CDR3 length: 15 residues. Germline lookup yields CDR1 SGHAT and CDR2 FQNNGV. V gave up 6 bases and J gave up 5 bases, with 16 bases separating them. CDR3 in amino acids: CASRPAGSSTGELFF. In nucleotides, the CDR3 is TGTGCCAGCAGACCCGCCGGGAGCTCAACCGGGGAGCTGTTTTTT.

The V and J genes are TRBV29-1 and TRBJ1-4, with D possibly TRBD1 on 6 matching bases. Deletions cut 6 bases from V and 0 bases from J, with 11 bases between. The germline V gene has CDR1 SQVTM and CDR2 ANQGSEA. The CDR3 is 14 amino acids. This chain's CDR3 is CSVATGTTNEKLFF. CDR3 bases: TGCAGCGTCGCAACAGGGACAACTAATGAAAAACTGTTTTTT.

This clone turned up a few times. This chain joins TRBV4-3 and TRBJ1-1; TRBD1 matches 10 bases. The CDR3 has 12 amino acids. The V gene end was trimmed by 4 bases and the J gene end by 10 bases; junction bases not matched to a gene: 3. From germline, CDR1 is LGHNA and CDR2 YSLEER. CDR3 in amino acids: CASSLGTGVAFF. CDR3 nucleotide sequence: TGCGCCAGCAGCCTGGGGACAGGGGTAGCTTTCTTT.

This chain links TRBV6-1 with TRBJ1-5; TRBD1 agrees at 9 bases. Trimming cost V 4 bases and J 4 bases; bases outside gene matches: 14. CDR1 and CDR2 (germline): MNHNS, SASEGT. The CDR3 totals 18 residues. CDR3: CASSALAPGQGGNQPQHF. The CDR3 DNA follows: TGTGCCAGCAGTGCTTTGGCGCCGGGACAGGGAGGGAATCAGCCCCAGCATTTT.

V usage is TRBV4-1 and J usage is TRBJ1-3; D uncertain. This CDR3 contains 18 residues. The V end lost 4 bases, the J end lost 0 bases, and 19 bases lay between the germline ends. Per germline, CDR1 MGHRA and CDR2 YSYEKL. Here the CDR3 reads CASSRHQDSGNSGNTIYF. The CDR3 DNA reads TGCGCCAGCAGCCGACACCAGGACTCCGGGAACTCTGGAAACACCATATATTTT.

This clone has just one count. The chain joins TRBV2 to TRBJ2-1; D unresolved. The length of the CDR3 is 13 residues. Germline-derived CDR1 and CDR2 are SNHLY and FYNNEI. V was trimmed by 3 bases and J by 4 bases, leaving 7 bases between them. The CDR3 DNA reads as TGTGCCAGCAGTGATGGGCCATACAATGAGCAGTTCTTC. Its protein product is CASSDGPYNEQFF.

V is TRBV27 and J is TRBJ2-3; 11 bases fit TRBD2. The CDR3 is made up of 16 amino acids. After removal of 5 bases from V and 4 bases from J, the junction contained 8 bases not matched to a gene. The germline V gene has CDR1 MNHEY and CDR2 SMNVEV (reference sequence). CDR3 region: CASSRTRLAGPDTQYF. The CDR3 coding sequence is TGTGCCAGCAGTCGAACTCGACTAGCGGGGCCAGATACGCAGTATTTT.

This sequence joins TRBV5-1 and TRBJ1-5; unclear D gene. The CDR3 consists of 16 residues. CDR1 is SGHRS and CDR2 is YFSETQ in the germline V gene. V lost 0 bases and J 0 bases, leaving 10 bases between the germline ends. CDR3 amino acids: CASSLGGDHSNQPQHF. The CDR3, as DNA: TGCGCCAGCAGCTTGGGAGGAGACCATAGCAATCAGCCCCAGCATTTT.

V gene TRBV5-4 combines with J gene TRBJ2-1; weak D call: TRBD2 (5 bases). This CDR3 comprises 13 residues. The germline gives CDR1 SGHNT, CDR2 YYREEE (reference sequence). The germline V and J ends were trimmed by 0 bases and 6 bases, with 7 bases remaining between them. This chain's CDR3 is CASSLGGPNEQFF. In nucleotides, the CDR3 is TGTGCCAGCAGCTTGGGAGGGCCCAATGAGCAGTTCTTC.

The CDR3 nucleotides are TGCGCCAGCAGCTTGGCGGGACAGGGGGCTTGGTCACCCCTCCACTTT. This encodes CASSLAGQGAWSPLHF. The chain uses TRBV5-1 and TRBJ1-6, with 12 bases fitting TRBD1. This CDR3 region has 16 residues. From germline, CDR1 is SGHRS and CDR2 YFSETQ. The junction had 5 bases not matched to a gene; V was cut back by 0 bases and J by 10 bases.

J is TRBJ1-2 and V is TRBV3-1 (or the pseudogene TRBV3-2); 8 bases agree with TRBD1. The germline V gene encodes CDR1 LGHDT and CDR2 YNNKEL (reference sequence). The CDR3 is made up of 15 amino acids. Germline trimming cut 1 base from V and 5 bases from J; bases unmatched to any gene: 6. The DNA for the CDR3 is TGTGCCAGCAGCCAAGTTGGACAGGGTTTATATGGCTACACCTTC. This translates into CASSQVGQGLYGYTF.

This rearrangement joins TRBV10-3 to TRBJ1-1, with a weak D call TRBD1 (6 bases). The CDR3 is 13 residues long. V lost 6 bases and J 4 bases, leaving 12 bases between the germline ends. The germline V gene encodes CDR1 ENHRY and CDR2 SYGVKD. The DNA for the CDR3 is TGTGCCATCAGAAACAGGGAGGGCACTGAAGCTTTCTTT. It encodes CAIRNREGTEAFF.

The rearrangement links TRBV5-6 to TRBJ2-7, with TRBD1 as a possible D gene (6 bases). Germline assignment: CDR1 SGHDT and CDR2 YYEEEE. Trimming took 5 bases from V and 6 from J, leaving 18 bases between them. The CDR3 covers 14 residues. The CDR3 protein is CASRGGFGGLEQYF. The DNA of the CDR3 is TGTGCCAGCAGAGGGGGTTTTGGGGGCCTCGAGCAGTACTTC.

The chain uses TRBV24-1 and TRBJ1-1, with D possibly TRBD1 on 5 matching bases. This CDR3 has 13 amino acids. From germline, CDR1 is KGHDR and CDR2 SFDVKD. Trimming took 5 bases from V and 4 from J, leaving 10 bases between them. The CDR3: CATSAGGSTEAFF. The DNA of the CDR3 is TGTGCCACCAGTGCGGGGGGATCCACTGAAGCTTTCTTT.

The V gene is TRBV29-1, the J gene TRBJ2-7; D not certain. Trimming stripped 5 bases from V and 5 bases from J, with 16 bases between. The germline V gene has CDR1 SQVTM and CDR2 ANQGSEA. This CDR3 region has 13 residues. The CDR3 is CSVYSADFDEQYF. The CDR3 nucleotides read TGCAGCGTTTATTCTGCAGATTTCGACGAGCAGTACTTC.

A single count supports this clone. The chain joins TRBV5-1 to TRBJ1-1; D possibly corresponds to TRBD1 (6 bases). The CDR3 extends over 15 amino acids. V was clipped by 0 bases and J by 6 bases, with 15 bases between them. The germline V gene encodes CDR1 SGHRS and CDR2 YFSETQ. CDR3 bases: TGCGCCAGCAGCTTGGACGTGACAGGTGACCCTGAAGCTTTCTTT. It yields the protein CASSLDVTGDPEAFF.

The CDR3 here is CASSLGAGKLTDTQYF. In nucleotides, the CDR3 is TGCGCCAGCAGCTTGGGGGCAGGGAAATTAACAGATACGCAGTATTTT. The chain has TRBV5-1 and TRBJ2-3; the D gene is possibly TRBD1 (5 bases). Germline-derived CDR1 and CDR2 are SGHRS and YFSETQ. V lost 0 bases and J lost 3, with 14 bases in between. The CDR3 spans 16 residues.

This chain connects TRBV7-3 to TRBJ1-5; 7 bases fit TRBD1. V was clipped by 3 bases and J by 1 base; unmatched bases: 12. The CDR3 runs to 18 residues. Germline loops: CDR1 SGHTA, CDR2 FQGTGA. DNA for the CDR3: TGTGCCAGCAGCTTTCCACCGACAGGGCGAGGGAGCAATCAGCCCCAGCATTTT. This translates into CASSFPPTGRGSNQPQHF.

V and J are TRBV9 and TRBJ1-2; the match to TRBD1 covers 11 bases. The CDR3 length is 16 residues. In germline, CDR1 is SGDLS, CDR2 YYNGEE. Trimming at V came to 4 bases and at J to 2 bases, leaving 7 bases not matched to a gene. The CDR3 DNA sequence: TGTGCCAGCAGCTGGCACGGACAGGGGGCCAACTATGGCTACACCTTC. Amino acids: CASSWHGQGANYGYTF.

V gene TRBV6-1 combines with J gene TRBJ1-1, with 10 positions matching TRBD1. CDR1 MNHNS and CDR2 SASEGT come from the germline V gene. V lost 0 bases, J lost 6 bases, and 4 bases stayed unmatched. This CDR3 spans 15 amino acids. CDR3 loop: CASSEADRGDPEAFF. The CDR3 DNA sequence: TGTGCCAGCAGTGAAGCGGACAGGGGGGACCCTGAAGCTTTCTTT.

V usage is TRBV6-1 and J usage is TRBJ1-5, with D possibly being TRBD1 (5 bases). The CDR3 contains 15 residues. Germline V gene lookup returns CDR1 MNHNS and CDR2 SASEGT. Trimming took 3 bases from V and 0 from J, leaving 9 bases between them. CDR3 nucleotides: TGTGCCAGCAGTGAGGACAATTATAGCAATCAGCCCCAGCATTTT. It translates to CASSEDNYSNQPQHF.

Here the CDR3 reads CASGPSTGKTYQPQHF. CDR3 DNA: TGTGCTAGTGGTCCTTCGACAGGGAAGACTTATCAGCCCCAGCATTTT. J is TRBJ1-5 and V is TRBV12-5; 7 nucleotides match TRBD1. CDR1 and CDR2 (germline): LGHNT, FRNRAP. The CDR3 totals 16 residues. With 5 bases clipped from V and 5 bases from J, the junction kept 12 bases outside the gene matches.

This chain connects TRBV7-8 to TRBJ1-1; the D gene is possibly TRBD1 (5 bases). The CDR3 extends over 14 amino acids. The germline V gene encodes CDR1 SGHVS and CDR2 FQNEAQ. The V gene lost 6 bases and the J gene lost 0 bases, with 11 bases spanning the gap. CDR3: CASRPDSLNTEAFF. In nucleotides, the CDR3 is TGTGCCAGCAGGCCCGACAGTTTGAACACTGAAGCTTTCTTT.